Shown below are 19 T cell receptor beta chains from a single sample sequenced in a study of T cell repertoires in cytomegalovirus infection. No antigen is known for these receptors. TCRdb itself ran the reads through MiXCR, one entry per CDR3 protein. The sample lists about 46,000 distinct CDR3 sequences; roughly 22% were seen once. The sample consisted of PBMCs, sequenced either directly or after in vitro stimulation (not recorded which). The receptors here all came from a human donor in good health (CMV status not recorded). Some clones in this sample may be carry-over from other donors' samples.

The table lists this clonotype with a few counts. J is TRBJ2-7 and V is TRBV27; D may be TRBD1 (6 bases). The CDR3 covers 14 residues. The V gene's germline CDR1 is MNHEY and CDR2 SMNVEV (reference sequence). Trimming cost V 2 bases and J 3 bases, with 11 bases left between them. The CDR3 is CASSLRDTVYEQYF. The CDR3 DNA reads TGTGCCAGCAGTTTACGGGACACCGTCTACGAGCAGTACTTC.

The chain employs TRBV20-1 and TRBJ1-2; D gene uncertain. V was cut by 0 bases and J by 6 bases, with 11 bases left in between. Germline CDR1 reads DFQATT; CDR2 reads SNEGSKA (reference sequence). The CDR3 extends over 13 amino acids. The CDR3 sequence is CSARDQRGNGYTF. In nucleotides, the CDR3 is TGCAGTGCTAGAGATCAGAGAGGGAATGGCTACACCTTC.

The CDR3 nucleotides read TGTGCCATCAGTGAGTCGGGCGGGCAGGGACCGAACGAGCAGTACTTC. It specifies CAISESGGQGPNEQYF. This chain links TRBV10-3 with TRBJ2-7, with D perhaps matching TRBD1 or TRBD2 (5 bases each). There are 16 residues in the CDR3. V gave up 0 bases and J gave up 5 bases, with 17 bases separating them. CDR1 and CDR2 from the germline V gene are ENHRY and SYGVKD.

This clonotype was counted only a few times. The chain uses TRBV6-2 or TRBV6-3 and TRBJ2-6; D gene ambiguous. The length of the CDR3 is 15 residues. Germline V gene lookup returns CDR1 MNHEY and CDR2 SVGEGT. V was cut by 5 bases and J by 0 bases, with 8 bases left in between. The CDR3 DNA is TGTGCCAGCAGTCCATGGACCTCTGGGGCCAACGTCCTGACTTTC. Translating gives CASSPWTSGANVLTF.

There are a few counts of this clonotype. This chain connects TRBV3-1 to TRBJ2-7, with D possibly being TRBD1 or TRBD2 (5 bases each). This CDR3 has 16 residues. The V end was cut by 2 bases, the J end by 0 bases, with 14 bases between. The germline V gene has CDR1 LGHDT and CDR2 YNNKEL (reference sequence). CDR3 region: CASSQRGAQLSYEQYF. The CDR3 DNA reads TGTGCCAGCAGCCAACGAGGGGCCCAGCTCTCCTACGAGCAGTACTTC.

The J gene is TRBJ2-7, the V gene TRBV7-1; 10 bases align to TRBD2. TRBV7-1 has ORF status, its function being uncertain. Trimming took 6 bases from V and 2 from J; bases not matched to a gene: 4. This CDR3 contains 14 residues. The CDR3 nucleotides are TGTGCCAGCAGTCTCAGCGGGGGGGCCTACGAGCAGTACTTC. It encodes CASSLSGGAYEQYF.

With regard to this clonotype: A read error is possible here, since a much larger clone lies one base away. This chain connects TRBV11-2 to TRBJ2-1; possibly TRBD1 for D (5 bases). CDR1 and CDR2 from the germline V gene are SGHAT and FQNNGV. The CDR3 totals 15 residues. V lost 5 bases and J 6 bases, leaving 17 bases between the germline ends. The DNA of the CDR3 is TGTGCCAGCAGCCACCGGTTGTGGGGCACCAATGAGCAGTTCTTC. This gives the protein CASSHRLWGTNEQFF.

The chain couples TRBV2 to TRBJ2-6, with no clear D. The CDR3 has 14 residues. The germline gives CDR1 SNHLY, CDR2 FYNNEI. V lost 3 bases, J lost 2 bases, and 5 bases lay in between. CDR3 region: CASSDQTGANVLTF. The CDR3 DNA reads as TGTGCCAGCAGTGATCAGACTGGGGCCAACGTCCTGACTTTC.

This chain connects TRBV9 to TRBJ2-1; a weak D match, TRBD2 (6 bases). The V end lost 4 bases, the J end lost 10 bases, and 15 bases lay between the germline ends. Germline CDR1 reads SGDLS; CDR2 reads YYNGEE. The CDR3 is 13 amino acids. The DNA of the CDR3 is TGTGCCAGCAGCCCCCTTACTAGCAACGAGCAGTTCTTC. Its translation: CASSPLTSNEQFF.

This clonotype has ten or more counts. This chain uses TRBV12-3 or TRBV12-4 with TRBJ2-2, with D uncertain. V gave up 3 bases and J gave up 2 bases, with 7 bases separating them. This CDR3 is 14 amino acids long. The DNA for the CDR3 is TGTGCCAGCAGTTTTCAGACTAACACCGGGGAGCTGTTTTTT. This translates into CASSFQTNTGELFF.

This clonotype was picked up many times. V usage is TRBV7-2 and J usage is TRBJ1-3, with a tentative D call TRBD1 (5 bases). Germline V lookup: CDR1 SGHTA, CDR2 FQGNSA. This CDR3 region has 13 residues. Trimming removed 7 bases from V and 8 bases from J, with 15 bases in between. CDR3 bases: TGTGCCAGCACCGTCGAGAGAGGGGACACCATATATTTT. This gives the protein CASTVERGDTIYF.

This clonotype has more than one count but fewer than ten. This rearrangement joins TRBV12-3 or TRBV12-4 to TRBJ1-5; D gene ambiguous. The CDR3 length is 13 residues. V was shortened by 3 bases and J by 8 bases, with 11 bases between the two germline ends. This chain's CDR3 is CASSLAGLEPQHF. For the CDR3, the DNA is TGTGCCAGCAGTTTGGCCGGGTTAGAGCCCCAGCATTTT.

In this sample, this clonotype turned up many times. The CDR3, as DNA: TGTGCCAGCAGTTATCGATTCTCTGGAAACACCATATATTTT. Translated: CASSYRFSGNTIYF. The J gene is TRBJ1-3, the V gene TRBV6-5, with no clear D. Germline V gene sequence: CDR1 MNHEY, CDR2 SVGAGI. Trimming left V 3 bases short and J 0 bases short, with 6 bases between. This CDR3 spans 14 amino acids.

This clonotype has just a few counts. CDR3 loop: CATRTIYNEQFF. Here the CDR3 DNA reads TGTGCCACGCGGACTATATACAATGAGCAGTTCTTC. The chain recombines TRBV12-3 or TRBV12-4 with TRBJ2-1, with a tentative D call TRBD2 (6 bases). This CDR3 has 12 amino acids. Trimming removed 10 bases at V and 4 bases at J, with 11 bases between.

The chain couples TRBV5-1 to TRBJ1-2; the match to TRBD1 covers 9 bases. Germline trimming cut 3 bases from V and 8 bases from J; bases unmatched to any gene: 5. Germline V gene sequence: CDR1 SGHRS, CDR2 YFSETQ. The CDR3 length is 13 residues. The CDR3, as DNA: TGCGCCAGCAGCTCCGGGACAGGGAGCGGCTACACCTTC. Protein sequence: CASSSGTGSGYTF.

At least ten counts were recorded for this clonotype. The genes are TRBV12-3 or TRBV12-4 and TRBJ2-1, with 11 positions matching TRBD2. Germline trimming cut 3 bases from V and 0 bases from J; bases unmatched to any gene: 13. CDR3 size: 20 residues. The CDR3 here is CASSFFALAGVSSSYNEQFF. Written as DNA, the CDR3 is TGTGCCAGCAGTTTCTTCGCACTAGCGGGAGTCTCAAGCTCCTACAATGAGCAGTTCTTC.

This clonotype was observed a few times. The rearrangement links TRBV27 to TRBJ2-7; 10 nucleotides agree with TRBD2. J gave up 4 bases and V 2 bases, and 5 bases lay outside the gene matches. Germline assignment: CDR1 MNHEY and CDR2 SMNVEV (reference sequence). The CDR3 has 15 amino acids. CDR3: CASSLAASGSYEQYF. CDR3 nucleotide sequence: TGTGCCAGCAGTTTAGCGGCTAGCGGGAGTTACGAGCAGTACTTC.

The V call is TRBV7-9, the J call TRBJ2-7, with 8 bases identical to TRBD1. This CDR3 has 14 residues. Germline V gene sequence: CDR1 SEHNR, CDR2 FQNEAQ (reference sequence). Trimming cost V 3 bases and J 1 base; bases outside gene matches: 2. The CDR3 region has the DNA TGTGCCAGCAGCTTCGGACAGGGATCCTACGAGCAGTACTTC. Its translation is CASSFGQGSYEQYF.

This clonotype has at least ten counts. The V gene is TRBV7-6, the J gene TRBJ1-2, with 7 bases matching TRBD1. CDR3 length: 15 residues. Trimming at V came to 5 bases and at J to 3 bases, leaving 9 bases not matched to a gene. Looked up from germline, CDR1 is SGHVS and CDR2 is FNYEAQ. The DNA for the CDR3 is TGTGCCAGCAGCCCATTGCAGGGGGGCTACTATGGCTACACCTTC. Its protein is CASSPLQGGYYGYTF.